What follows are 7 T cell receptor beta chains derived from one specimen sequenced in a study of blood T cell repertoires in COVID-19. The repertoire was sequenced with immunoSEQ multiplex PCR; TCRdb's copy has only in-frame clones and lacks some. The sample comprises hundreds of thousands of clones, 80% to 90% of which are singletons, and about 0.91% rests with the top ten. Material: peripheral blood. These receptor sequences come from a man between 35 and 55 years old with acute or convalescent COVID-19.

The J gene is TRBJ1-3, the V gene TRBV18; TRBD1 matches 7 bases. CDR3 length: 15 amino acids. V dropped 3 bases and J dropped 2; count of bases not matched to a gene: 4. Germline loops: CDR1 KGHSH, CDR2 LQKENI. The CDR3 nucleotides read TGTGCCAGCTCACCCTTTGACAGGGCTGGAAACACCATATATTTT. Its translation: CASSPFDRAGNTIYF.

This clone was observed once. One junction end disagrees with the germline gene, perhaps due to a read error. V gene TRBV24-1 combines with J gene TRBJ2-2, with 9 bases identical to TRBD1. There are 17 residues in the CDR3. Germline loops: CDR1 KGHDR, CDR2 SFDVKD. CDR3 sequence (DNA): TGTGCCACCAGTGAGCCTGACAGGGGGACGGAACACCGGGGAGCTGTTTTT. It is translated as CATSEPDRGTEHRGAVF.

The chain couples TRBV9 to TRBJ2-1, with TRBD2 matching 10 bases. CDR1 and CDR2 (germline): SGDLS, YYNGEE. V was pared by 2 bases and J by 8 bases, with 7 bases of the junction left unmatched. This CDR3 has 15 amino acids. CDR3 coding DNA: TGTGCCAGCAGCGTGAAAAGCGGGGGGGTGCATGAGCAGTTCTTC. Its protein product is CASSVKSGGVHEQFF.

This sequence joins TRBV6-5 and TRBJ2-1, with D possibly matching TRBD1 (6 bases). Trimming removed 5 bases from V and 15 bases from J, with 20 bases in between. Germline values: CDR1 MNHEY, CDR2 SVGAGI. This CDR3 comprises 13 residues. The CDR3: CASSPLRQGKGFF. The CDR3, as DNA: TGTGCCAGCAGTCCACTCCGGCAGGGGAAGGGGTTCTTC.

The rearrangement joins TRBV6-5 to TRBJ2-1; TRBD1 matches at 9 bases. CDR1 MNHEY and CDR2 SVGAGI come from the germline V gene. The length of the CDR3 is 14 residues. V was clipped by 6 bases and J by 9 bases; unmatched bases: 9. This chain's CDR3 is CASRQGAVGSEQFF. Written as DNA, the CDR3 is TGTGCCAGCAGACAGGGGGCGGTGGGTTCTGAGCAGTTCTTC.

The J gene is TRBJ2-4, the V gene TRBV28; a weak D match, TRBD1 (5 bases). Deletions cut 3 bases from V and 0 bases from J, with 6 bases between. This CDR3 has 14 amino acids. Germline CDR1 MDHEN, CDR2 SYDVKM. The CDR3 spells CASSLGLAKNIQYF. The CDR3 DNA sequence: TGTGCCAGCAGTTTGGGGCTAGCCAAAAACATTCAGTACTTC.

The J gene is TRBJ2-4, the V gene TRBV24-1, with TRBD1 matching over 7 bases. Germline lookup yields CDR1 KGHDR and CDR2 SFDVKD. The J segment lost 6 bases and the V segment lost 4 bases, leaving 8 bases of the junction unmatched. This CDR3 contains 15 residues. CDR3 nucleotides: TGTGCCACCAGTGACCCCGGGACAGCCTCAAACATTCAGTACTTC. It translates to CATSDPGTASNIQYF.